This T cell receptor (beta chain) was captured by sequencing in a study of T-cell reconstitution after alpha-beta-depleted transplantation in children. The study, taken as a whole, reports: By about two months after transplant, alpha-beta T cells reportedly arose from several hundred graft clones that had expanded.

With regard to this clonotype: Its specificity is unknown.

The CDR3 extends over 14 amino acids. The germline gives CDR1 WNHNN, CDR2 SYGVQD (reference sequence). V lost 8 bases and J 4 bases, leaving 15 bases between the germline ends. Preparation of the TCRbeta library used unique molecular identifiers. TCRdb itself ran the PCR reads through MiXCR, one entry per CDR3 protein. The sample lists 450,000 to 700,000 distinct CDR3 sequences, over 20% occurring once. The chain links TRBV10-1 to TRBJ2-1; the D gene is possibly TRBD2 (6 bases). The sample was PBMCs, taken before TCRalphabeta/CD19-depleted stem cell transplant. The TCR sequence derives from a boy younger than two with Wiskott-Aldrich syndrome, due to receive a stem cell transplant. The CDR3 sequence: CASSGEATYNEQFF. The CDR3 DNA follows: TGCGCCAGCTCGGGGGAGGCGACATACAATGAGCAGTTCTTC.